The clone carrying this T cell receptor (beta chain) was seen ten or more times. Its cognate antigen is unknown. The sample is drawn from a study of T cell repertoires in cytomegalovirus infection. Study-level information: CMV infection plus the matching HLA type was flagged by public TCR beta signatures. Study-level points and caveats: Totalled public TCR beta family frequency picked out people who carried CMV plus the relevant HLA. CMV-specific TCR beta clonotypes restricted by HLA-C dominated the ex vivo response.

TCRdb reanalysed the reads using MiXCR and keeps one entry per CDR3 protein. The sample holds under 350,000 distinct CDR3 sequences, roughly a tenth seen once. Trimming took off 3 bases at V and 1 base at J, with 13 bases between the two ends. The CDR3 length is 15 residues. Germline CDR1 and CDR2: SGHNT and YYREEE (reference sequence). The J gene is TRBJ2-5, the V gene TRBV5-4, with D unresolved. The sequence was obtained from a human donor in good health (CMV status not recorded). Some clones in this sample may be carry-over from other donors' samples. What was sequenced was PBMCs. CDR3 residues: CASSYTSLTQETQYF. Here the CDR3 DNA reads TGTGCCAGCAGCTACACCTCACTAACCCAAGAGACCCAGTACTTC.